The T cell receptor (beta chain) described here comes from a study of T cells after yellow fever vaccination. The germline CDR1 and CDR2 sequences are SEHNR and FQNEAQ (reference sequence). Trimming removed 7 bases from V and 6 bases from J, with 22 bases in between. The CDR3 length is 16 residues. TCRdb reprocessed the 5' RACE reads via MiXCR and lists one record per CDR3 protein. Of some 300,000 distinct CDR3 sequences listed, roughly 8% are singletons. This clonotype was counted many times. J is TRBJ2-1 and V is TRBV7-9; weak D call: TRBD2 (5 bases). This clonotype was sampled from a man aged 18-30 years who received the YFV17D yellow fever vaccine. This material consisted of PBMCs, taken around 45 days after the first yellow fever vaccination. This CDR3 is CASTQFGVMAFNEQFF. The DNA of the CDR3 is TGTGCCAGCACCCAATTCGGGGTAATGGCCTTCAATGAGCAGTTCTTC.